The rows below give T cell receptor beta chains drawn from one sample of a study of cytomegalovirus exposure and HLA in healthy donors. The data were produced by immunoSEQ multiplex PCR, yet TCRdb's version contains in-frame clones alone and is incomplete. The sample lists about 110,000 clones, approximately 95% occurring once. Sequenced input: PBMCs. Receptors originate from a woman aged 18-29 years in good health and CMV-seronegative. The CDR3 runs from the conserved cysteine through the conserved F or W. A D gene is named only where the DNA matches it firmly. A clone size is listed for some rows: how often the clone was seen (once, few, many), or a class if it is expanded.

TRBD2,-,TRBJ2-1,TRBV30,15,TGTGCCTGGAGTGCCGGACTAGCGGGGGTCGTTGAGCAGTTCTTC,CAWSAGLAGVVEQFF
-,-,TRBJ1-3,TRBV6-1,16,TGTGCCAGCAGTGAAAGCGACAGGCCCTCTGGAAACACCATATATTTT,CASSESDRPSGNTIYF
-,-,TRBJ1-5,TRBV19,16,TGTGCCAGTAGTATCGGGGAAATAGGCGGTTATCAGCCCCAGCATTTT,CASSIGEIGGYQPQHF
-,once,TRBJ1-1,TRBV9,13,TGTGCCAGCAGCGGCCAGGTCGACACTGAAGCTTTCTTT,CASSGQVDTEAFF
TRBD1,-,TRBJ2-6,TRBV15,17,TGTGCCACCAGCAGGGACAGGGTGAACTCTGGGGCCAACGTCCTGACTTTC,CATSRDRVNSGANVLTF
-,-,TRBJ1-6,TRBV6-5,16,TGTGCCAGCAGTTACGAGAGCGGAGGGGCAAATTCACCCCTCCACTTT,CASSYESGGANSPLHF
-,-,TRBJ2-3,TRBV5-6,14,TGTGCCAGCAGATACAGTGAATCCACAGATACGCAGTATTTT,CASRYSESTDTQYF
TRBD1,-,TRBJ1-2,TRBV27,14,TGTGCCAGCAGCCGAGGGGGCCGGAACTATGGCTACACCTTC,CASSRGGRNYGYTF
TRBD1,-,TRBJ1-2,TRBV7-9,16,TGTGCCAGCAGCCTAACGGGCGGGGACAGGGGCCATGGCTACACCTTC,CASSLTGGDRGHGYTF
-,-,TRBJ2-3,TRBV10-1,16,TGCGCCAGCTCACTGACAGACTGTGGGGGGACAGATACGCAGTATTTT,CASSLTDCGGTDTQYF
-,-,TRBJ2-3,TRBV7-9,13,TGTGCCAGCAGCTTTAGGCAGGCAGATACGCAGTATTTT,CASSFRQADTQYF
-,-,TRBJ2-5,TRBV21-1,19,TGTGCCAGCAGCAAAGAGCTAGCGGGGGGCGAGAAACGGCAGGAGACCCAGTACTTC,CASSKELAGGEKRQETQYF
-,once,TRBJ1-1,TRBV2,14,TGTGCCAGCAGTGAAGGGTCAGGGAGGACTGAAGCTTTCTTT,CASSEGSGRTEAFF
TRBD1,-,TRBJ2-7,TRBV6-5,15,TGTGCCAGCAGTTACTCCGGACAGGGGGCTTACGAGCAGTACTTC,CASSYSGQGAYEQYF
-,-,TRBJ1-2,TRBV5-1,14,TGCGCCAGCAGCTTGGATACAGGGCCATATGGCTACACCTTC,CASSLDTGPYGYTF
-,-,TRBJ2-2,TRBV6-1,13,TGTGCCAGCAGTGATGGGGCCTCCGGGGAGCTGTTTTTT,CASSDGASGELFF
TRBD1,-,TRBJ2-3,TRBV9,15,TGTGCCAGCAGCGGAGGACAGGGGGAATTAGATACGCAGTATTTT,CASSGGQGELDTQYF
-,-,TRBJ2-3,TRBV11-2,12,TGTGCCAGCACCCCAGGGGAAGATACGCAGTATTTT,CASTPGEDTQYF
TRBD1,-,TRBJ2-2,TRBV5-1,13,TGCGCCAGCAGCCTGGACAGGGCCGGGGAGCTGTTTTTT,CASSLDRAGELFF
-,-,TRBJ1-3,TRBV28,15,TGTGCCAGCAGCCCCGGACAGAGCTCTGGAAACACCATATATTTT,CASSPGQSSGNTIYF
TRBD2,-,TRBJ2-5,TRBV13,17,TGTGCCAGCAGCTTAGGAGCTAGCGGGGGCCTGGAGGAGACCCAGTACTTC,CASSLGASGGLEETQYF
TRBD2,-,TRBJ2-1,TRBV27,17,TGTGCCAGCAGTTTAAACTTAGTTGCGGGGGGACATAATGAGCAGTTCTTC,CASSLNLVAGGHNEQFF
-,-,TRBJ2-7,TRBV5-1,14,TGCGCCAGCAGCCGGGACACGGTGGGGTACGAGCAGTACTTC,CASSRDTVGYEQYF
TRBD2,-,TRBJ2-7,TRBV27,18,TGTGCCAGCAGTTTATCGCCCCGGGTAGCGGGGGTGTCCTACGAGCAGTACTTC,CASSLSPRVAGVSYEQYF
-,-,TRBJ2-2,TRBV7-3,14,TGTGCCAGCAGTCCGACATCGAACACCGGGGAGCTGTTTTTT,CASSPTSNTGELFF
-,-,TRBJ1-2,TRBV28,15,TGTGCCAGCAGTTCCAATTCGGGAGGCAGGAACGGGTACACCTTC,CASSSNSGGRNGYTF
TRBD1,once,TRBJ1-4,TRBV4-2,22,TGTGCCAGCAGCCAAGACAGCGACCGGGACAGGGGATTTTCCAGGAATAATGAAAAACTGTTTTTT,CASSQDSDRDRGFSRNNEKLFF
-,-,TRBJ1-1,TRBV28,14,TGTGCCAGCAGTTTACGAGGACACGCCACTGAAGCTTTCTTT,CASSLRGHATEAFF
-,-,TRBJ2-7,TRBV5-4,15,TGTGCCAGCAGCTTGGCCAGGGCCTCCGATGACGAGCAGTACTTC,CASSLARASDDEQYF
-,-,TRBJ1-2,TRBV7-3,16,TGTGCCAGCAGCTTAAAGGGTCCGGGGGGGCGGCAGGGCTACACCTTC,CASSLKGPGGRQGYTF
-,-,TRBJ2-7,TRBV5-1,14,TGCGCCAGCAGCTTGGCCCTAGGTGACTACGAGCAGTACTTC,CASSLALGDYEQYF
-,-,TRBJ2-1,TRBV5-6,16,TGTGCCAGCAACCTCAGGGGATTTGTATCCTACAATGAGCAGTTCTTC,CASNLRGFVSYNEQFF
-,-,TRBJ2-7,TRBV5-1,15,TGCGCCAGCAGCTTGTTGGGGGGGGCCCTTTACGAGCAGTACTTC,CASSLLGGALYEQYF
TRBD1,-,TRBJ2-3,TRBV5-1,14,TGCGCCAGCAGGCTGGGGACAGGGGCAGATACGCAGTATTTT,CASRLGTGADTQYF
TRBD1,-,TRBJ2-3,TRBV2,16,TGTGCCAGCAGTACCAACATAGGGACAGGGCAAGATACGCAGTATTTT,CASSTNIGTGQDTQYF
-,-,TRBJ2-2,TRBV6-6,15,TGTGCCAGCAGGGCGCCGGGACTCTACACCGGGGAGCTGTTTTTT,CASRAPGLYTGELFF
-,-,TRBJ2-7,TRBV5-5,12,TGTGCCAGCAGGGCGACAGCGTACGAGCAGTACTTC,CASRATAYEQYF
-,-,TRBJ2-3,TRBV13,13,TGTGCCAGCACCTCAGAAAACACAGATACGCAGTATTTT,CASTSENTDTQYF
TRBD1,-,TRBJ2-7,TRBV27,14,TGTGCCAGCAGACTGGGGACAGGCTTCTACGAGCAGTACTTC,CASRLGTGFYEQYF
-,-,TRBJ1-3,TRBV25-1,15,TGTGCCAGCAGTGAGAACAGTGCCTCTGGAAACACCATATATTTT,CASSENSASGNTIYF
-,-,TRBJ2-7,TRBV2,12,TGTGCCAGCAGTGAAGGGGGGGAAGAGCAGTACTTC,CASSEGGEEQYF
TRBD1,-,TRBJ2-7,TRBV2,15,TGTGCCAGCAATAAATTGGGACAGGGGGCTTACGAGCAGTACTTC,CASNKLGQGAYEQYF